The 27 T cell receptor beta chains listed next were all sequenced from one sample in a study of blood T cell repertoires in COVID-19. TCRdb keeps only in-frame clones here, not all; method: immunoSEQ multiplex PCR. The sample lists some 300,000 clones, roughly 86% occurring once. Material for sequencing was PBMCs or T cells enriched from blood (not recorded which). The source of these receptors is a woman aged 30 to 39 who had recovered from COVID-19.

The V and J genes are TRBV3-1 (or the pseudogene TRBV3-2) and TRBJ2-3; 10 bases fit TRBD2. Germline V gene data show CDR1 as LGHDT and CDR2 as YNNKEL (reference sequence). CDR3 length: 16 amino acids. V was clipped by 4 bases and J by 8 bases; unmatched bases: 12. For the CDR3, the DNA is TGTGCCAGCAGCCCACCGGGGCTAGCGGGAGAGGGTACGCAGTATTTT. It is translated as CASSPPGLAGEGTQYF.

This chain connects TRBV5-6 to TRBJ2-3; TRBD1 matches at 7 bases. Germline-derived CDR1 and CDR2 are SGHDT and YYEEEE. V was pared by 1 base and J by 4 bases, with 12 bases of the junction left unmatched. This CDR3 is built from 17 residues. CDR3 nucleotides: TGTGCCAGCAGCTTGACCGGCTGGACAGGAGTTTCAGATACGCAGTATTTT. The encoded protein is CASSLTGWTGVSDTQYF.

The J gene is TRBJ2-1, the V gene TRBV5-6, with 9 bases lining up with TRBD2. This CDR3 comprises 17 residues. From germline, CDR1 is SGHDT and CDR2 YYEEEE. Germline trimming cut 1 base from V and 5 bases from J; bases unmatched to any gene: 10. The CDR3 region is CASSLFVSGRTDNEQFF. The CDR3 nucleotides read TGTGCCAGCAGCTTGTTCGTGAGCGGGAGGACCGACAATGAGCAGTTCTTC. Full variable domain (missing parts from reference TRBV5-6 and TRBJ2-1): DAGVTQSPTHLIKTRGQQVTLRCSPKSGHDTVSWYQQALGQGPQFIFQYYEEEERQRGNFPDRFSGHQFPNYSSELNVNALLLGDSALYLCASSLFVSGRTDNEQFFGPGTRLTVL.

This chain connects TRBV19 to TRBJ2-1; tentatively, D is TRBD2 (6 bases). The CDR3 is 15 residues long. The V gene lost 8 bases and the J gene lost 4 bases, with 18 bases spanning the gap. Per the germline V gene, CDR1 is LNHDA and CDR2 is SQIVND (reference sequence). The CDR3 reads CASPQVGGGYNEQFF. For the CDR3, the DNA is TGTGCCAGTCCGCAAGTGGGAGGAGGGTACAATGAGCAGTTCTTC.

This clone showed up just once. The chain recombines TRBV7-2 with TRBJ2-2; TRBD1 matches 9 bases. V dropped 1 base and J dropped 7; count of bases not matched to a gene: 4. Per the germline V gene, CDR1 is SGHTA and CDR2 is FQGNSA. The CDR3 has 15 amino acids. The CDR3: CASSLVQGAIGELFF. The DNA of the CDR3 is TGTGCCAGCAGCTTAGTACAGGGGGCGATCGGGGAGCTGTTTTTT. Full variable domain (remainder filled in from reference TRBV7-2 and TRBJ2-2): GAGVSQSPSNKVTEKGKDVELRCDPISGHTALYWYRQSLGQGLEFLIYFQGNSAPDKSGLPSDRFSAERTGGSVSTLTIQRTQQEDSAVYLCASSLVQGAIGELFFGEGSRLTVL.

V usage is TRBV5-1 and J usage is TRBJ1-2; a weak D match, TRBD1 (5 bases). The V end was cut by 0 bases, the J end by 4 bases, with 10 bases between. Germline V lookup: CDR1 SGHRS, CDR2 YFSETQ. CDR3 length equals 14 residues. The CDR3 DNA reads TGCGCCAGCAGCTTGGGGCAGGGACTCTATGGCTACACCTTC. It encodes CASSLGQGLYGYTF.

The CDR3, as DNA: TGTGCCAGCAGTCTTCAGGGGGTCTATGGCTACACCTTC. Protein sequence: CASSLQGVYGYTF. The J gene is TRBJ1-2, the V gene TRBV6-5, with 7 bases identical to TRBD1. Per germline, CDR1 MNHEY and CDR2 SVGAGI. V trimming: 5 bases; J trimming: 4 bases; junction bases outside the gene matches: 4. This CDR3 has 13 residues.

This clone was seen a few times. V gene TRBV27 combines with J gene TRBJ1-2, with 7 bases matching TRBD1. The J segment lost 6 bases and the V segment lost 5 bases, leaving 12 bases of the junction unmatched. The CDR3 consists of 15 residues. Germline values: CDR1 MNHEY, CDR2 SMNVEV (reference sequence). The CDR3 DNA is TGTGCCAGCAGTGTCGTCGCAGGGGGATTGAATGGCTACACCTTC. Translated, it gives CASSVVAGGLNGYTF.

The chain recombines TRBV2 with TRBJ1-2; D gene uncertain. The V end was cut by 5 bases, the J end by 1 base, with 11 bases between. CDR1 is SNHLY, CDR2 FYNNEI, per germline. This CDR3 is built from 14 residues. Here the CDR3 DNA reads TGTGCCAGCAGTTACAAACCAGTTAACTATGGCTACACCTTC. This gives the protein CASSYKPVNYGYTF.

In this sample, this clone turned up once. CDR3 residues: CASLGRYSNQPQHF. CDR3 sequence (DNA): TGTGCCAGCTTAGGGAGATATAGCAATCAGCCCCAGCATTTT. This chain links TRBV28 with TRBJ1-5; D is undetermined. Trimming left V 8 bases short and J 0 bases short, with 11 bases between. There are 14 residues in the CDR3. Germline loops: CDR1 MDHEN, CDR2 SYDVKM.

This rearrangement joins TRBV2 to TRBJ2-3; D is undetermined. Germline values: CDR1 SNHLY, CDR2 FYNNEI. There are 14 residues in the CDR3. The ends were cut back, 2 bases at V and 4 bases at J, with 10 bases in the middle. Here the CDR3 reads CASSESVVADTQYF. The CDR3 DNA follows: TGTGCCAGCAGTGAATCGGTGGTTGCAGATACGCAGTATTTT.

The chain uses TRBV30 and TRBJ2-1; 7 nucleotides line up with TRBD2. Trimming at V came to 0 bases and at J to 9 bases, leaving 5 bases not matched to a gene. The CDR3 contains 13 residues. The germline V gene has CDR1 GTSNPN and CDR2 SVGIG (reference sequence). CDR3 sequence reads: CAWSVRLAGEQFF. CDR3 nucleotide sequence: TGTGCCTGGAGTGTACGACTAGCTGGTGAGCAGTTCTTC.

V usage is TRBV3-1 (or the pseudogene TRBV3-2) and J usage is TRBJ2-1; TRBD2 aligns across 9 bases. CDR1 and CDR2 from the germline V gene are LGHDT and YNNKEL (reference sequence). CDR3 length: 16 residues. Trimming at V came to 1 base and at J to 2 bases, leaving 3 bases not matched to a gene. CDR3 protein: CASSQAASGAYNEQFF. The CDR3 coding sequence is TGTGCCAGCAGCCAAGCTGCTAGCGGGGCCTACAATGAGCAGTTCTTC.

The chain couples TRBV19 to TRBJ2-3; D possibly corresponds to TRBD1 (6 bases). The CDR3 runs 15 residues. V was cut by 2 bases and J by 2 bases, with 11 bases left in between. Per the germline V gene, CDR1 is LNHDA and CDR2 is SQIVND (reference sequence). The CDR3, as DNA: TGTGCCAGTAGTATATGGGGGCCCCACACAGATACGCAGTATTTT. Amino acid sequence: CASSIWGPHTDTQYF.

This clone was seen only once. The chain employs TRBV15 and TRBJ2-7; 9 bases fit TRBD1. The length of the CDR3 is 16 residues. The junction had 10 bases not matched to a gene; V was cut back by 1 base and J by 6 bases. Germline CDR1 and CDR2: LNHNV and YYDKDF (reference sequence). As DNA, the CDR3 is TGTGCCACCAGCAGAGTCGGACCGGGACAGGGAGGCGAGCAGTACTTC. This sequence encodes CATSRVGPGQGGEQYF.

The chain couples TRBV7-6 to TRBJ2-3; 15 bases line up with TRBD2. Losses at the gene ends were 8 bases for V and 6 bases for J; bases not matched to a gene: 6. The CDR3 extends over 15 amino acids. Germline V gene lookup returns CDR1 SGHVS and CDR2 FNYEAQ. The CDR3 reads CASGGTSGRLDTQYF. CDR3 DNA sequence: TGTGCCAGCGGCGGGACTAGCGGGAGGTTGGATACGCAGTATTTT.

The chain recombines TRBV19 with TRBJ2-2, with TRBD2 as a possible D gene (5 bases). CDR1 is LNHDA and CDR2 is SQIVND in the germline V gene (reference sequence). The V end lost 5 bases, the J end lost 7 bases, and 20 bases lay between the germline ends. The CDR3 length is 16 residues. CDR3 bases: TGTGCCAGTAGTCTCGGGCGGGTCCTAATAGGCGGGGAGCTGTTTTTT. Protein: CASSLGRVLIGGELFF.

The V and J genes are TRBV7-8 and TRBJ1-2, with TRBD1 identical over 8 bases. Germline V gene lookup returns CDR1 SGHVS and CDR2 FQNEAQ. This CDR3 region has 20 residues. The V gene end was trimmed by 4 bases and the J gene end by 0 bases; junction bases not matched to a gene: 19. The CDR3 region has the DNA TGTGCCAGCAGCTCCAGGGGGCTTGAGGTCCGCCGTATAGCTAACTATGGCTACACCTTC. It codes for CASSSRGLEVRRIANYGYTF.

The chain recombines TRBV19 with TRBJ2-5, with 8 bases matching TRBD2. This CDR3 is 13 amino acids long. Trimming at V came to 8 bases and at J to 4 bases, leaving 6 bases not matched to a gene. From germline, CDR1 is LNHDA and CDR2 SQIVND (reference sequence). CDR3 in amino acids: CASREGLRETQYF. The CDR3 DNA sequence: TGTGCCAGTCGGGAGGGCCTGAGAGAGACCCAGTACTTC.

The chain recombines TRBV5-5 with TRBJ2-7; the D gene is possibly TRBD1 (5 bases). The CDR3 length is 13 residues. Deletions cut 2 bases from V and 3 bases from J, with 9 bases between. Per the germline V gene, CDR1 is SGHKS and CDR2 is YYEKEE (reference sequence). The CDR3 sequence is CASSFPGNYEQYF. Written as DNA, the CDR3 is TGTGCCAGCAGCTTCCCAGGGAACTACGAGCAGTACTTC. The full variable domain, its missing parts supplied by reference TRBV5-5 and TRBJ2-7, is DAGVTQSPTHLIKTRGQQVTLRCSPISGHKSVSWYQQVLGQGPQFIFQYYEKEERGRGNFPDRFSARQFPNYSSELNVNALLLGDSALYLCASSFPGNYEQYFGPGTRLTVT.

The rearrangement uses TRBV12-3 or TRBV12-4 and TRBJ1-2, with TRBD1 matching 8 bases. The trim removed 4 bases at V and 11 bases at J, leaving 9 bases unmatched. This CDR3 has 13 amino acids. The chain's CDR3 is CASSSLRQGRYTF. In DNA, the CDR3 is TGTGCCAGCAGTTCCCTCAGACAGGGGAGGTACACCTTC.

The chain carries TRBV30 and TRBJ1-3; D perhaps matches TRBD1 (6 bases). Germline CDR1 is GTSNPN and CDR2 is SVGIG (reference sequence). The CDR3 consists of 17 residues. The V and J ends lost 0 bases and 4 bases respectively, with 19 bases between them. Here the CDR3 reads CAWSVPGYTGWGNTIYF. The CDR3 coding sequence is TGTGCCTGGAGTGTACCCGGGTACACAGGGTGGGGAAACACCATATATTTT.

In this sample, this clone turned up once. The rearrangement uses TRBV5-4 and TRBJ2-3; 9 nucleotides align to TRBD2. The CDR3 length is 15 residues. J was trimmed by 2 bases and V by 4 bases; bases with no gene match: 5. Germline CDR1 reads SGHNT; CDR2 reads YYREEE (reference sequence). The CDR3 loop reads CASSPTSGYTDTQYF. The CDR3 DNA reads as TGTGCCAGCAGCCCGACTAGCGGATACACAGATACGCAGTATTTT.

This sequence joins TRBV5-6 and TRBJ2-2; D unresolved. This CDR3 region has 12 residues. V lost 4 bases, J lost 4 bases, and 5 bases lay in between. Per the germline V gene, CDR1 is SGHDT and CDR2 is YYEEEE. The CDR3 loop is CASSLSTGELFF. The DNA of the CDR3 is TGTGCCAGCAGCCTTTCCACCGGGGAGCTGTTTTTT.

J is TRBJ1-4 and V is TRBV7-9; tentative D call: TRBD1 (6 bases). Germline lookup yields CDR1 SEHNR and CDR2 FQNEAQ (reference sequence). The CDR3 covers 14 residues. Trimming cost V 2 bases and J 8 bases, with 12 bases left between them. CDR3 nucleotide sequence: TGTGCCAGCAGCTTAACAGGGAGCGTCGAAAAACTGTTTTTT. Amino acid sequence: CASSLTGSVEKLFF. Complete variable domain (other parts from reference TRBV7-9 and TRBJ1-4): DTGVSQNPRHKITKRGQNVTFRCDPISEHNRLYWYRQTLGQGPEFLTYFQNEAQLEKSRLLSDRFSAERPKGSFSTLEIQRTEQGDSAMYLCASSLTGSVEKLFFGSGTQLSVL.

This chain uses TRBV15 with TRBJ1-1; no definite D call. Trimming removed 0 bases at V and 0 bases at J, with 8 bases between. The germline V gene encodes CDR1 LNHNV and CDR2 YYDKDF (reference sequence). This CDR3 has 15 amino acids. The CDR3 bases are TGTGCCACCAGCAGAGATTCAGGCGTGAACACTGAAGCTTTCTTT. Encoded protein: CATSRDSGVNTEAFF.

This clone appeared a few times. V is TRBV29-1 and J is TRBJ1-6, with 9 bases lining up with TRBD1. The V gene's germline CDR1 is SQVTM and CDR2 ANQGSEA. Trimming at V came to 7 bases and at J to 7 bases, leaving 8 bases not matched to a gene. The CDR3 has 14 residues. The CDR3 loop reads CSALTGTGNSPLHF. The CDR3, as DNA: TGCAGCGCTCTCACCGGGACAGGGAATTCACCCCTCCACTTT.